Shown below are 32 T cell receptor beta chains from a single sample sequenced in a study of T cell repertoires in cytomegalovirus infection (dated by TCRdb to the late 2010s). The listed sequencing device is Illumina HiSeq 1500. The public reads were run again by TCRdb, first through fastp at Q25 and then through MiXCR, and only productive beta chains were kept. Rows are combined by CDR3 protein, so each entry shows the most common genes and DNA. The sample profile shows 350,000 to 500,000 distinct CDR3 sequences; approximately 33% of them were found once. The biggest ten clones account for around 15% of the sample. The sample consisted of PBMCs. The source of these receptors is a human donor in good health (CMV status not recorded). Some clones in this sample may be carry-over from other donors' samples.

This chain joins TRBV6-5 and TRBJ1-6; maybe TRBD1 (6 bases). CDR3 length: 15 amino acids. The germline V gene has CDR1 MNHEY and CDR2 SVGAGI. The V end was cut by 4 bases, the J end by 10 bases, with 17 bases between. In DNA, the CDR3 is TGTGCCAGCAGTTTAGGGACACCGGACTTGTCACCCCTCCACTTT. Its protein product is CASSLGTPDLSPLHF.

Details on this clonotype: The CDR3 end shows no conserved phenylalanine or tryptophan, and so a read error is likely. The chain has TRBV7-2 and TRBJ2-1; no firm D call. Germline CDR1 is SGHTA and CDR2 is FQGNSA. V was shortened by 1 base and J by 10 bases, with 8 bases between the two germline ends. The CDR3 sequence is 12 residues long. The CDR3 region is CASSLDGPEQFV. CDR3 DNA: TGTGCCAGCAGCTTAGATGGGCCAGAGCAGTTCGTC.

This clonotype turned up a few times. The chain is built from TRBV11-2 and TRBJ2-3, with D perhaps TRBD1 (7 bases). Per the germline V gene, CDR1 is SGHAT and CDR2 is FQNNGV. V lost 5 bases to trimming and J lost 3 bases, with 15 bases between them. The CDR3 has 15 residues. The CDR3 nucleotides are TGTGCCAGCAGCCCTCGGAGGGGGCCTACAGATACGCAGTATTTT. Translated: CASSPRRGPTDTQYF.

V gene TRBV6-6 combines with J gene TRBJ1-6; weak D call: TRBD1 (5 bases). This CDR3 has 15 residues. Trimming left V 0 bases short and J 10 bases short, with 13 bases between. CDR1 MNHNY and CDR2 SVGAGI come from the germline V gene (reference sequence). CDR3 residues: CASSYSVQGQSPLHF. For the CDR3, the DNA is TGTGCCAGCAGTTACTCGGTGCAGGGTCAATCACCCCTCCACTTT.

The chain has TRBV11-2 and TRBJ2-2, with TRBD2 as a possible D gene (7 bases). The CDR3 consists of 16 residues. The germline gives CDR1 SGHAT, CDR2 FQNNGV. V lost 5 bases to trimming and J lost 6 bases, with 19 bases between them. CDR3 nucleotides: TGTGCCAGCAGCCCCCGGCAGGGGAGGGTCCCCGGGGAGCTGTTTTTT. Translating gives CASSPRQGRVPGELFF.

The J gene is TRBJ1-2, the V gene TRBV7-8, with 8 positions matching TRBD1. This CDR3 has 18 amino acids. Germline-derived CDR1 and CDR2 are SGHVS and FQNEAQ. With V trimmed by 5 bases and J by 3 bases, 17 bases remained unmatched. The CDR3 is CASSLNPLGQAADYGYTF. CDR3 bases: TGTGCCAGCAGCCTTAACCCCCTGGGACAGGCGGCTGACTATGGCTACACCTTC.

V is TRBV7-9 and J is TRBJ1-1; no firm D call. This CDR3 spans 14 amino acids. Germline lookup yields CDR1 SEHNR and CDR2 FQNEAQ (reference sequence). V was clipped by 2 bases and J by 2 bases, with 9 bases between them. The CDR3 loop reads CASSLIGLNTEAFF. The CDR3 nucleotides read TGTGCCAGCAGCTTAATCGGGTTAAACACTGAAGCTTTCTTT.

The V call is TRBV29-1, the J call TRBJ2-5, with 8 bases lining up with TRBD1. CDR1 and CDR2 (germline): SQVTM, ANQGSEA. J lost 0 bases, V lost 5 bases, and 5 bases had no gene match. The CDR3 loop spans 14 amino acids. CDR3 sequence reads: CSVTTGGHQETQYF. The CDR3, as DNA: TGCAGCGTTACTACAGGGGGACACCAAGAGACCCAGTACTTC.

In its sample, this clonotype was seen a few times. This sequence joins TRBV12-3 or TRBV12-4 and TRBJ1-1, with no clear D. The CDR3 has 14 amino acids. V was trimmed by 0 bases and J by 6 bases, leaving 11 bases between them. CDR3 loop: CASSLARTYSEAFF. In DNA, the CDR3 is TGTGCCAGCAGTTTAGCCCGGACCTATTCTGAAGCTTTCTTT.

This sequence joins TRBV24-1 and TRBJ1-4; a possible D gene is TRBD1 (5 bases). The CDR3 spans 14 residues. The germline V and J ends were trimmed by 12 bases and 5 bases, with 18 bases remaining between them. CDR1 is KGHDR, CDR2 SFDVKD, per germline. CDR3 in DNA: TGTGCCTCCCCAATGGGGCGGGTGAATGAAAAACTGTTTTTT. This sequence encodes CASPMGRVNEKLFF.

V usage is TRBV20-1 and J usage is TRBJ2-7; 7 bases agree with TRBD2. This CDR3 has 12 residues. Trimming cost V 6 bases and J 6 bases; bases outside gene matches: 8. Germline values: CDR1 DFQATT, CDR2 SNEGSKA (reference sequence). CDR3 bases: TGCAGTGCCCCTTTACGGGGGGTCGAGCAGTACTTC. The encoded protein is CSAPLRGVEQYF.

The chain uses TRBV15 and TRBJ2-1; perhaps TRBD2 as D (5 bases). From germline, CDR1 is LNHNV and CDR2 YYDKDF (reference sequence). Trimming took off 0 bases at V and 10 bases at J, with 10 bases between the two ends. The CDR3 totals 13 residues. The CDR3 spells CATSRDEGGEQFF. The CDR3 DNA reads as TGTGCCACCAGCAGAGATGAGGGCGGAGAGCAGTTCTTC.

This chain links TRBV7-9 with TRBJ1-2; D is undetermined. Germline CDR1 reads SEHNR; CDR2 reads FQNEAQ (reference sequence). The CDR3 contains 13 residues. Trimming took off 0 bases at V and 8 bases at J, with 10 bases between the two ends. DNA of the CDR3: TGTGCCAGCAGCTTAGCTGGGATAGTCGGCTACACCTTC. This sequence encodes CASSLAGIVGYTF.

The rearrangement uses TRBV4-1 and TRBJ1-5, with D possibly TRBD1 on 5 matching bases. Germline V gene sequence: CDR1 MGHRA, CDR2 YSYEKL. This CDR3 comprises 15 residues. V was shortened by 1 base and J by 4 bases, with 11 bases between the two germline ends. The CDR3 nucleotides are TGCGCCAGCAGCCAAGTGACTGGGGGGAATCAGCCCCAGCATTTT. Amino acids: CASSQVTGGNQPQHF.

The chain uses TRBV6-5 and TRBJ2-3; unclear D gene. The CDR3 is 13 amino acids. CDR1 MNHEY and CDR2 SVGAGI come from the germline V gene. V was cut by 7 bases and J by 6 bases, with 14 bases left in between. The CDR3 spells CASTRPGDDTQYF. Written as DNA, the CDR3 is TGTGCCAGCACCAGACCGGGTGACGATACGCAGTATTTT.

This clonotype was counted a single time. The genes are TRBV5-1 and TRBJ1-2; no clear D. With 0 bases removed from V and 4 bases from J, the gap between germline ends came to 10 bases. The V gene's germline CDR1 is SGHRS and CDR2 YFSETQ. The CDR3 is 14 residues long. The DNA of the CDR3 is TGCGCCAGCAGCTTGGAGGGCGAACCCTATGGCTACACCTTC. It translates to CASSLEGEPYGYTF.

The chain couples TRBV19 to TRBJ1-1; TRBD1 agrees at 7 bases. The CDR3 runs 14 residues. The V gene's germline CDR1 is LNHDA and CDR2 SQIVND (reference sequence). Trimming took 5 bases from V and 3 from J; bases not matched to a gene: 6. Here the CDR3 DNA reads TGTGCCAGTAGTTGGAGGGGACAGTACACTGAAGCTTTCTTT. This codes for CASSWRGQYTEAFF.

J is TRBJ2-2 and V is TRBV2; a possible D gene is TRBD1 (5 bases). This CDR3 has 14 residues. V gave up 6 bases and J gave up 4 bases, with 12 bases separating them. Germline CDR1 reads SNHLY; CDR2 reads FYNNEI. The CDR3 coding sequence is TGTGCCAGCAGGCCAGTAGGGGCCACCGGGGAGCTGTTTTTT. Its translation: CASRPVGATGELFF.

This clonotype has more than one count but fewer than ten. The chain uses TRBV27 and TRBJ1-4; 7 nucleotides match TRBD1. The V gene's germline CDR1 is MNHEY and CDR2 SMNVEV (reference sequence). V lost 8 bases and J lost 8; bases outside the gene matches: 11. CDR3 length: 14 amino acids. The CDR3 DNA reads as TGTGCCAGCTGTAAGGCAGGACAGGCAGAAAAACTGTTTTTT. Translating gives CASCKAGQAEKLFF. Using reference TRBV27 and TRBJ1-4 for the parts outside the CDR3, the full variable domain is EAQVTQNPRYLITVTGKKLTVTCSQNMNHEYMSWYRQDPGLGLRQIYYSMNVEVTDKGDVPEGYKVSRKEKRNFPLILESPSPNQTSLYFCASCKAGQAEKLFFGSGTQLSVL.

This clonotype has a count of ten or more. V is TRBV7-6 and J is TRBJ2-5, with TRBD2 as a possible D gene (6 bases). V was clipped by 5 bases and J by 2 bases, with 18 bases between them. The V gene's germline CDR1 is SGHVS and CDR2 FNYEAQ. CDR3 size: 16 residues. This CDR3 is CASSPNGRTYQETQYF. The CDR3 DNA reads TGTGCCAGCAGCCCAAACGGGAGAACCTATCAAGAGACCCAGTACTTC.

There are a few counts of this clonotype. The CDR3 DNA reads as TGTGCCAGTAGTGTTCAGGTCTTGGCCGGGCCCCAGCATTTT. Translation: CASSVQVLAGPQHF. This sequence joins TRBV19 and TRBJ1-5; D remains ambiguous. This CDR3 contains 14 residues. The germline V gene encodes CDR1 LNHDA and CDR2 SQIVND (reference sequence). Deletions cut 5 bases from V and 9 bases from J, with 17 bases between.

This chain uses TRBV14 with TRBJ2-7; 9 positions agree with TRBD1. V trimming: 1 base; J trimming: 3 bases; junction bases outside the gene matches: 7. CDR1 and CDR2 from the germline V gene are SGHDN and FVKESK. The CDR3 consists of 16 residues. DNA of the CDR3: TGTGCCAGCAGCCAAGTAAAAGGACAGGGGAACTACGAGCAGTACTTC. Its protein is CASSQVKGQGNYEQYF.

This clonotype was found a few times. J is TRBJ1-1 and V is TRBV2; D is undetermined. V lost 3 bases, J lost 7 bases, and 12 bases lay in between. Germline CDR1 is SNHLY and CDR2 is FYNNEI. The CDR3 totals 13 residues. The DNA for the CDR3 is TGTGCCAGCAGTGACTACCTTGGTGGTGAAGCTTTCTTT. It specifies CASSDYLGGEAFF. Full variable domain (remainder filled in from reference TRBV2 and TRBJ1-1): EPEVTQTPSHQVTQMGQEVILRCVPISNHLYFYWYRQILGQKVEFLVSFYNNEISEKSEIFDDQFSVERPDGSNFTLKIRSTKLEDSAMYFCASSDYLGGEAFFGQGTRLTVV.

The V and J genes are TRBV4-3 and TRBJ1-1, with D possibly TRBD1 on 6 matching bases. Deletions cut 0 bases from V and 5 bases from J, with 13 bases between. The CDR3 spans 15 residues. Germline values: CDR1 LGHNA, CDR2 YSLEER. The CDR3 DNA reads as TGCGCCAGCAGCCAAGATGGGACAATCGGGACTGAAGCTTTCTTT. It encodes CASSQDGTIGTEAFF.

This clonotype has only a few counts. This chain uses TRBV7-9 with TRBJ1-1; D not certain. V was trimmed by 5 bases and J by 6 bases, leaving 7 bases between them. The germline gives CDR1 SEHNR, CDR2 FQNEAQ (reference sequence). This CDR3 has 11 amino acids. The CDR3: CASSGDSEAFF. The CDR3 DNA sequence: TGTGCCAGCAGCGGCGATTCTGAAGCTTTCTTT.

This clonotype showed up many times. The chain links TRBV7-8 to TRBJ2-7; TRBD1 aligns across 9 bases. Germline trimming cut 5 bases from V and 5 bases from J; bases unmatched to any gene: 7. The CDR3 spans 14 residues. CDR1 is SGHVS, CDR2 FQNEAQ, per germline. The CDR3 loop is CASSRDRAMDEQYF. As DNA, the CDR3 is TGTGCCAGCAGCCGGGACAGGGCTATGGACGAGCAGTACTTC.

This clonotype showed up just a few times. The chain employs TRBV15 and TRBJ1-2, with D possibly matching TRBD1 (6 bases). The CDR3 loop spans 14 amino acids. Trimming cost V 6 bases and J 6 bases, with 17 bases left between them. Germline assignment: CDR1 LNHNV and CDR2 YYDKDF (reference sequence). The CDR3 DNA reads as TGTGCCACCAGTGGGACACCAGATCGCGATGGCTACACCTTC. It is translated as CATSGTPDRDGYTF.

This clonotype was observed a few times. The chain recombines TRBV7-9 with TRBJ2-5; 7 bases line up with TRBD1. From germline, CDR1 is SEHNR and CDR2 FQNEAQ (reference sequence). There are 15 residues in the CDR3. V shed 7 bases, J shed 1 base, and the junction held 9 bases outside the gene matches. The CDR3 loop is CASTPPDRLQETQYF. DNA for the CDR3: TGTGCCAGCACGCCCCCGGACAGGCTCCAAGAGACCCAGTACTTC.

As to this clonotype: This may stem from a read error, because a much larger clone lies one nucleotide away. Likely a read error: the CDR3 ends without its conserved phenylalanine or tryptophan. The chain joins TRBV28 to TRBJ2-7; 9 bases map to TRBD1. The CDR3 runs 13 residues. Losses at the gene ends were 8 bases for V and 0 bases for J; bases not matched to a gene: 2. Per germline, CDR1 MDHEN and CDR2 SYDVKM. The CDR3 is CASGTGFSYEQYS. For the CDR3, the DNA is TGTGCCAGCGGGACAGGGTTCTCCTACGAGCAGTACTCC.

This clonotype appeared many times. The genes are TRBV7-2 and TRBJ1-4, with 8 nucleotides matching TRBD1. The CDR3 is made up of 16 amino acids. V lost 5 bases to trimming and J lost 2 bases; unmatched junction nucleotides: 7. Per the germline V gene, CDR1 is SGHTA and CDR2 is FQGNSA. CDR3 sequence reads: CASSPQGGMTNEKLFF. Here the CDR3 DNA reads TGTGCCAGCAGCCCACAGGGGGGCATGACTAATGAAAAACTGTTTTTT.

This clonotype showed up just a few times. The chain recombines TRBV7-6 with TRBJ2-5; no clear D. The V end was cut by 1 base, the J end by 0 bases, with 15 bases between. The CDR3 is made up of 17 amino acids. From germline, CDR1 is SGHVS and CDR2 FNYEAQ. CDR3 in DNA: TGTGCCAGCAGCTTAGTAATCCTGCTAGTGTACCAAGAGACCCAGTACTTC. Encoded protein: CASSLVILLVYQETQYF.

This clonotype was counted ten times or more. CDR3 loop: CASTSGFGANVLTF. The CDR3 DNA reads TGTGCCAGCACCTCGGGGTTTGGGGCCAACGTCCTGACTTTC. This chain uses TRBV12-3 or TRBV12-4 with TRBJ2-6; D is possibly TRBD2 (5 bases). The CDR3 is 14 amino acids. The V end was cut by 7 bases, the J end by 3 bases, with 10 bases between.